The subject of this entry is one TCR beta chain. Its antigen is not known. This entry belongs to a study of shared clonotypes between healthy human individuals. This CDR3 has 18 residues. J was trimmed by 0 bases and V by 3 bases; bases with no gene match: 10. The germline V gene has CDR1 SEHNR and CDR2 FQNEAQ (reference sequence). Findings and caveats of the study: All-four-donor shared clonotypes had higher generation probabilities than non-shared clonotypes did.

A CD45RA+ naive subset and a CD45RA-negative memory subset were split from CD4+ cells. Generated by immunoSEQ multiplex PCR, the TCRdb table keeps only in-frame clones and is missing some. The sample contains roughly 1.4 million clones, 98% to 99% of which appear only once. Sequencing was carried out using naive CD4+ T cells sorted from blood. Subset noted: CD45RA+ positively selected. The V gene is TRBV7-9, the J gene TRBJ2-3; TRBD2 matches at 9 bases. The origin of this receptor is a man aged 25-45 years in good health. The CDR3: CASSFWLAGRTSTDTQYF. The CDR3 DNA follows: TGTGCCAGCAGCTTTTGGCTAGCGGGGCGGACTAGCACAGATACGCAGTATTTT.